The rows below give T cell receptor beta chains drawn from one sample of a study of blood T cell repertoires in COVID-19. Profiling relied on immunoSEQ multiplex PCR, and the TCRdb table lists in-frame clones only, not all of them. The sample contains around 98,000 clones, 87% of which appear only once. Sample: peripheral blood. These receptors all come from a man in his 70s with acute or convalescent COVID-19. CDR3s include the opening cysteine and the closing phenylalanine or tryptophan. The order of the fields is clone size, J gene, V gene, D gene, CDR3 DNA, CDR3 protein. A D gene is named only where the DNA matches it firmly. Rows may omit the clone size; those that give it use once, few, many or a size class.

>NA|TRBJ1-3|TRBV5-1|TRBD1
TGCGCCAGCAGCTACCTCGCCGGACAGGCCGGAAACACCATATATTTT
CASSYLAGQAGNTIYF
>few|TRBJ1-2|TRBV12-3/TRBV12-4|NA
TGTGCCAGCAGCCGGGGACTCCTAGGGGGCTACACCTTC
CASSRGLLGGYTF
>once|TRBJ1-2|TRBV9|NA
TGTGCCAGCAGCACTCCAGGGCCCTACGGCTACACCTTC
CASSTPGPYGYTF
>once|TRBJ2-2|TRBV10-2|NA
TGCGCCAGCAGTGGGGGCAAGTGGGCCAGGAACACCGGGGAGCTGTTTTTT
CASSGGKWARNTGELFF
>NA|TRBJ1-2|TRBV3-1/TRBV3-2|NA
TGTGCCAGCAGCCAAGATCCAGGGAGGGGCTACACCTTC
CASSQDPGRGYTF
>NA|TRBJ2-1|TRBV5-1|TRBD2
TGCGCCAGCAGCTTGGAGCGGGGGGCCCGGAATGAGCAGTTCTTC
CASSLERGARNEQFF
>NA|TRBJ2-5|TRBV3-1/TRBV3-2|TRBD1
TGTGCCAGCAGCCCCCGTACGGGACAGGGTATTTCGGAGACCCAGTACTTC
CASSPRTGQGISETQYF
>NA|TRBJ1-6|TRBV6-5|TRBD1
TGTGCCACTACCGACAGGGACCTTTCACCCCTCCACTTT
CATTDRDLSPLHF
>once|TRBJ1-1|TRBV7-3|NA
TGTGCCAGCAGCTTATCCGGCCCCACGACGCCAGGGAACACTGAAGCTTTCTTT
CASSLSGPTTPGNTEAFF
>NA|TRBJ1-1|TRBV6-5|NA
TGTGCCAGCACCTCCCCCCCCGGGAACACTGAAGCTTTCTTT
CASTSPPGNTEAFF
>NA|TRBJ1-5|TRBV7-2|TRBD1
TGTGCCAGCAGCCAGGACAGGGCCCTCAATCAGCCCCAGCATTTT
CASSQDRALNQPQHF
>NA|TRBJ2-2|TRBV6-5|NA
TGTGCCAGCAGAAGCTTCGGTTTTAACACCGGGGAGCTGTTTTTT
CASRSFGFNTGELFF
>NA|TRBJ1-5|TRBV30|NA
TGTGCCTGGAGTCGGGACAATCAGCCCCAGCATTTT
CAWSRDNQPQHF
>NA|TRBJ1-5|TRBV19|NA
TGTGCCACTTCCAAAGGGGTTGATTATCAGCCCCAGCATTTT
CATSKGVDYQPQHF
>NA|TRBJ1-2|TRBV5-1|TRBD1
TGCGCCAGCAGCTACGGACAGGGGCCCTATGGCTACACCTTC
CASSYGQGPYGYTF
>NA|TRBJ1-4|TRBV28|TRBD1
TGTGCCAGCAGCCTCACGGGACAGGGGATCACTAATGAAAAACTGTTTTTT
CASSLTGQGITNEKLFF